This TCR beta chain was documented in a study of vaccination and CD4 T cells after COVID-19. Germline V gene lookup returns CDR1 MNHEY and CDR2 SVGAGI. V was shortened by 2 bases and J by 7 bases, with 9 bases between the two germline ends. The CDR3 is made up of 14 amino acids. By share, this clonotype counts as medium-sized. Its specificity is not known. With the Oncomine TCR Beta short-read assay, DNA from cultured CD4+ T cells was sequenced. Using its own MiXCR run on the PCR reads, TCRdb lists one record per CDR3 protein. The table includes some 15,000 distinct CDR3 sequences, under 25% detected once. The treatment denotes: roughly 11-day PBMC culture with coronavirus spike peptide pools or control peptides (ViraFEST assay).

The chain couples TRBV6-5 to TRBJ1-6; D ambiguous. The specimen sequenced was cultured CD4+ T cells from blood. The source is a human donor with COVID-19. The CDR3, as DNA: TGTGCCAGCAGTTACGGGGTACCGAATTCACCCCTCCACTTT. Its protein product is CASSYGVPNSPLHF.